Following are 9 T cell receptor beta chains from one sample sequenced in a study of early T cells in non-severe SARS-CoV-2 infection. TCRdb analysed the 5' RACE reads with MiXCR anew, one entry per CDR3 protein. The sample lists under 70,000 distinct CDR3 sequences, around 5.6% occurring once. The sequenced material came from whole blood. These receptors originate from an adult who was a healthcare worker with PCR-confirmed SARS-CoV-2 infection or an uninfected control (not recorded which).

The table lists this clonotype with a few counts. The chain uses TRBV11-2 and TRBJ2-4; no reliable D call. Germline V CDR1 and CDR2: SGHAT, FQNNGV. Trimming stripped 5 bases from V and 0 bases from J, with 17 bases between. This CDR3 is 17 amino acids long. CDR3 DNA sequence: TGTGCCAGCAGCCAATCTTCTCGGGTACTAGCCAAAAACATTCAGTACTTC. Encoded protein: CASSQSSRVLAKNIQYF.

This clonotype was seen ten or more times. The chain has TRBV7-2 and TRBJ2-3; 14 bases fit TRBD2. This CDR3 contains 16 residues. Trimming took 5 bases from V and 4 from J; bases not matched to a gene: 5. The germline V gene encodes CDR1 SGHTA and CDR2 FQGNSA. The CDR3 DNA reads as TGTGCCAGCAGCACGAGACTAGCGGGAGGGGCAGATACGCAGTATTTT. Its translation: CASSTRLAGGADTQYF. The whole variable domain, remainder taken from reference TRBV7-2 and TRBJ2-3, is GAGVSQSPSNKVTEKGKDVELRCDPISGHTALYWYRQSLGQGLEFLIYFQGNSAPDKSGLPSDRFSAERTGGSVSTLTIQRTQQEDSAVYLCASSTRLAGGADTQYFGPGTRLTVL.

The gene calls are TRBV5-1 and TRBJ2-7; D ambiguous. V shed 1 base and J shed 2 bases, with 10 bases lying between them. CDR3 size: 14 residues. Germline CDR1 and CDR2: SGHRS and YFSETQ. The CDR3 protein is CASSLTGYPYEQYF. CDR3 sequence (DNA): TGCGCCAGCAGCTTGACCGGGTACCCCTACGAGCAGTACTTC.

Written as DNA, the CDR3 is TGTGCCAGCAGCGGACCAGGGAACGACTATGGCTACACCTTC. Amino acids: CASSGPGNDYGYTF. V is TRBV7-9 and J is TRBJ1-2; TRBD1 is a possible D gene (5 bases). Trimming stripped 5 bases from V and 3 bases from J, with 13 bases between. CDR1 is SEHNR, CDR2 FQNEAQ, per germline (reference sequence). There are 14 residues in the CDR3.

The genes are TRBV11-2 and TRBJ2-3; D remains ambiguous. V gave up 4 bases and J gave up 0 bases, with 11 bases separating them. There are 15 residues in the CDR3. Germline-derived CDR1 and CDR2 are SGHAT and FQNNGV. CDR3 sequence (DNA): TGTGCCAGCAGCTCGTCTGGGCGGAGCACAGATACGCAGTATTTT. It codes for CASSSSGRSTDTQYF.

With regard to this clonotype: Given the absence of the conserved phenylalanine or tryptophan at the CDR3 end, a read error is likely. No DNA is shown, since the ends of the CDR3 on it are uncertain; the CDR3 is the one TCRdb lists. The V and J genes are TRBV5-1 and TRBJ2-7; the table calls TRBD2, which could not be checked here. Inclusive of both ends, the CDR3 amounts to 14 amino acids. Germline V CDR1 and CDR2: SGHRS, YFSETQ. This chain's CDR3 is CASSLEGTSGGALL.

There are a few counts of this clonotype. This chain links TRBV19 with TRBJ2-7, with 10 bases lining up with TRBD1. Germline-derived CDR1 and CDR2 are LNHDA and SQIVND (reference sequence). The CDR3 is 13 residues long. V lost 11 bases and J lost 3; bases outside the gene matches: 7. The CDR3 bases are TGTGCCTCCCAGGGGGACAGGGGCTACGAGCAGTACTTC. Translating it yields CASQGDRGYEQYF.

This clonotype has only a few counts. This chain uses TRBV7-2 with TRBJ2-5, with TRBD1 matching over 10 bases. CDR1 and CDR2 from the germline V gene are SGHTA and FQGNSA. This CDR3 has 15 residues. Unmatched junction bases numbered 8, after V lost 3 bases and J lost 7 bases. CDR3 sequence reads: CASSLETGGLVTQYF. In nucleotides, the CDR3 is TGTGCCAGCAGCTTGGAGACAGGGGGCTTGGTGACCCAGTACTTC.

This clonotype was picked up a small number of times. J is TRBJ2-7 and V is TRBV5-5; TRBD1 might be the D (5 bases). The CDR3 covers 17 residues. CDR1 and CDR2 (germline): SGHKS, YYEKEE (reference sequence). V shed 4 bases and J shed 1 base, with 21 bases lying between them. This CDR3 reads CASSRRHLQGGSYEQYF. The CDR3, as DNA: TGTGCCAGCAGCCGTCGACATTTGCAGGGTGGGTCCTACGAGCAGTACTTC.